A selection of T cell receptor beta chains follows, all from one sample in a study of vaccination and CD4 T cells after COVID-19. TCRdb fed the PCR reads into MiXCR, producing one record per CDR3 protein. The data show about 20,000 distinct CDR3 sequences, roughly three fifths seen once. These receptors' targets are unknown. Source material: CD4+ T cells from blood, cultured in vitro. Every receptor here comes from a human donor who had recovered from COVID-19. Both conserved end residues are part of each CDR3. A D gene is named only where the DNA matches it firmly. Clone size is not always given. Where it is, it says once, few, many or a class for expanded clones.

j_call | cdr3_length | v_call | d_call | clone_size | cdr3_nt | cdr3_aa
TRBJ1-6 | 16 | TRBV5-6 | TRBD1 | NA | TGTGCCAGCAGCCTAGGGACAGGGTCAAACAATTCACCCCTCCACTTT | CASSLGTGSNNSPLHF
TRBJ1-3 | 14 | TRBV27 | NA | NA | TGTGCCAGCAGTTTTGCGGGGACTGGAAACACCATATATTTT | CASSFAGTGNTIYF
TRBJ2-3 | 17 | TRBV28 | TRBD2 | few | TGTGCCAGCAGTCTACCTAGCGGGAGGGCAAACACAGATACGCAGTATTTT | CASSLPSGRANTDTQYF
TRBJ2-7 | 11 | TRBV20-1 | NA | NA | TGCAGTGTACCAGACGTATACGAGCAGTACTTC | CSVPDVYEQYF
TRBJ2-5 | 14 | TRBV11-3 | NA | once | TGTGCCAGCAGCTTAGGACAGGACCAAGAGACCCAGTACTTC | CASSLGQDQETQYF
TRBJ1-6 | 14 | TRBV6-1 | TRBD1 | few | TGTGCCAGCAGTGAAACAGGGGGGATTTCACCCCTCCACTTT | CASSETGGISPLHF
TRBJ1-3 | 15 | TRBV6-1 | NA | NA | TGTGCCAGCAGTGAAGGCGCATACTCTGGAAACACCATATATTTT | CASSEGAYSGNTIYF
TRBJ1-1 | 13 | TRBV5-1 | NA | NA | TGCGCCAGCCAGACGGGCGGGAGCGGTGAAGCTTTCTTT | CASQTGGSGEAFF
TRBJ1-1 | 14 | TRBV6-5 | NA | few | TGTGCCAGCAGTTCCGGGGGCGTGGGTCAGAAAGCTTTCTTT | CASSSGGVGQKAFF
TRBJ2-5 | 12 | TRBV21-1 | NA | few | TGTGCCAGCAGTATGACAGGGGAGACCCAGTACTTC | CASSMTGETQYF
TRBJ2-1 | 15 | TRBV6-2/TRBV6-3 | NA | once | TGTGCCAGCAGTTACTCGAATCCCAGTTACAATGAGCAGTTCTTC | CASSYSNPSYNEQFF
TRBJ2-3 | 16 | TRBV7-9 | NA | few | TGTGCCAGCAGCTTCCGGCTCGGGGGTTCCACAGATACGCAGTATTTT | CASSFRLGGSTDTQYF
TRBJ1-2 | 13 | TRBV20-1 | NA | few | TGCAGTGCTAGTGAGAAAGGGAGCTATGGCTACACCTTC | CSASEKGSYGYTF
TRBJ2-3 | 12 | TRBV28 | NA | NA | TGTGCCAGCAGTCGACTTTGGGATACGCAGTATTTT | CASSRLWDTQYF
TRBJ2-1 | 14 | TRBV5-1 | NA | NA | TGCGCCAGCAGGAGGACTCAGCTACACAATGAGCAGTTCTTC | CASRRTQLHNEQFF
TRBJ2-7 | 12 | TRBV7-8 | NA | NA | TGTGCCAGCAGCCCCCCAGGGTACGAGCAGTACTTC | CASSPPGYEQYF
TRBJ2-1 | 15 | TRBV7-3 | NA | NA | TGTGCCAGCAGCTTAATGCAGGGGGGCTACAATGAGCAGTTCTTC | CASSLMQGGYNEQFF
TRBJ2-6 | 13 | TRBV6-1 | NA | once | TGTGCCAGCTCCGGCTCTGGGGCCAACGTCCTGACTTTC | CASSGSGANVLTF
TRBJ2-1 | 14 | TRBV2 | NA | NA | TGTGCCAGCCCTGTTGAGGAGACGTACAATGAGCAGTTCTTC | CASPVEETYNEQFF
TRBJ1-5 | 17 | TRBV27 | TRBD1 | NA | TGTGCCAGCAGTTTGCTCACACAGGGGGAGAGCAATCAGCCCCAGCATTTT | CASSLLTQGESNQPQHF
TRBJ1-2 | 14 | TRBV12-3/TRBV12-4 | NA | NA | TGTGCCAGCACCTTCGATGGGGGCGACTATGGCTACACCTTC | CASTFDGGDYGYTF
TRBJ2-3 | 14 | TRBV7-9 | NA | NA | TGTGCCAGCAGCTTAGAGGGGGGGTCCGATACGCAGTATTTT | CASSLEGGSDTQYF
TRBJ2-3 | 17 | TRBV7-2 | NA | few | TGTGCCAGCAGCAAGGGGGGTGGGGGCGCAAGGGCAGATACGCAGTATTTT | CASSKGGGGARADTQYF
TRBJ1-6 | 14 | TRBV5-4 | NA | NA | TGTGCCAGCAGCACCACAGGTGCTAACTCACCCCTCCACTTT | CASSTTGANSPLHF
TRBJ2-7 | 15 | TRBV4-3 | TRBD2 | NA | TGCGCCAGCAGATACGGACTAGCGGGAGTCACCGAGCAGTACTTC | CASRYGLAGVTEQYF
TRBJ1-5 | 15 | TRBV28 | NA | NA | TGTGCCAGCAGTCCCACGCGAGGGGGCAATCAGCCCCAGCATTTT | CASSPTRGGNQPQHF
TRBJ2-2 | 15 | TRBV12-3/TRBV12-4 | NA | few | TGTGCCAGCAACTCCGGGACACTGAACACCGGGGAGCTGTTTTTT | CASNSGTLNTGELFF
TRBJ1-5 | 13 | TRBV7-9 | TRBD1 | NA | TGTGCCAGCAGCGCGACAGGGGGTCAGCCCCAGCATTTT | CASSATGGQPQHF
TRBJ2-5 | 15 | TRBV28 | TRBD1 | NA | TGTGCCAGCAGCTCCTCCGGGACAGGGGAACAGACCCAGTACTTC | CASSSSGTGEQTQYF
TRBJ2-6 | 12 | TRBV5-3 | NA | NA | TGTGCCAGCAGCGACTGGGCCAACGTCCTGACTTTC | CASSDWANVLTF
TRBJ1-3 | 17 | TRBV7-9 | NA | NA | TGTGCCAGCAGCTTTAGTTTCGGGGGTGACTCTGGAAACACCATATATTTT | CASSFSFGGDSGNTIYF
TRBJ2-3 | 14 | TRBV2 | NA | NA | TGTGCCAGCAGTGAAGGGGCTGCGTGGGATACGCAGTATTTT | CASSEGAAWDTQYF
TRBJ2-7 | 11 | TRBV12-3/TRBV12-4 | NA | NA | TGTGCCAGCAGTCAACAATACGAGCAGTACTTC | CASSQQYEQYF
TRBJ2-7 | 18 | TRBV6-5 | TRBD2 | NA | TGTGCCAGCAGTTACTCGACGGGTGGCGGGAGCCCCTCCTACGAGCAGTACTTC | CASSYSTGGGSPSYEQYF
TRBJ2-3 | 14 | TRBV20-1 | NA | NA | TGCAGTGCTAGAGTTGCGGCTAGCACAGATACGCAGTATTTT | CSARVAASTDTQYF
TRBJ2-2 | 19 | TRBV28 | TRBD2 | NA | TGTGCCAGCAGTCCCTACTGGACTAGCGGGGGGGCTCGGGCCGGGGAGCTGTTTTTT | CASSPYWTSGGARAGELFF
TRBJ1-1 | 15 | TRBV5-1 | NA | once | TGCGCCAGCAGCTTAAGCTCAGGTCGGAACACTGAAGCTTTCTTT | CASSLSSGRNTEAFF
TRBJ2-7 | 15 | TRBV18 | NA | NA | TGTGCCAGCTCACCAGGGCAGGATTACTCCTACGAGCAGTACTTC | CASSPGQDYSYEQYF
TRBJ2-3 | 17 | TRBV5-1 | TRBD2 | NA | TGCGCCAGCAGCTTAGGTAGCGGGGGGCGAACCACAGATACGCAGTATTTT | CASSLGSGGRTTDTQYF
TRBJ2-2 | 13 | TRBV20-1 | NA | few | TGCAGTGCTAGCCCCTTGAACACCGGGGAGCTGTTTTTT | CSASPLNTGELFF
TRBJ2-5 | 15 | TRBV6-6 | TRBD2 | few | TGTGCCAGCAGTCCGGGACTAGCGGGAGCAGAGACCCAGTACTTC | CASSPGLAGAETQYF
TRBJ1-2 | 13 | TRBV15 | NA | few | TGTGCCACCAGCAGAGAAGGAGGCTATGGCTACACCTTC | CATSREGGYGYTF
TRBJ2-5 | 15 | TRBV14 | NA | NA | TGTGCCAGCAGCCAACGTGTAGCGGCGCAAGAGACCCAGTACTTC | CASSQRVAAQETQYF
TRBJ2-5 | 19 | TRBV4-1 | TRBD2 | NA | TGCGCCAGCAGCCAAGACTGGGGTCGGGCGGGAGGGCCCGTGGAGGCCCAGTACTTC | CASSQDWGRAGGPVEAQYF
TRBJ2-3 | 14 | TRBV2 | NA | NA | TGTGCCAGCAGTGGATCTAGTAGATCAGATACGCAGTATTTT | CASSGSSRSDTQYF
TRBJ2-7 | 17 | TRBV27 | NA | few | TGTGCCAGCAGTTTAGGATCACGGCCCAGAGGGTCCTACGAGCAGTACTTC | CASSLGSRPRGSYEQYF
TRBJ1-2 | 18 | TRBV4-1 | NA | once | TGCGCCAGCAGCCAAGTTTCCTCCGGGGGGGGGCGCAGCTATGGCTACACCTTC | CASSQVSSGGGRSYGYTF
TRBJ2-5 | 14 | TRBV20-1 | TRBD2 | NA | TGCAGTGCTCTCACTAGCGGGAGAGGAGAGACCCAGTACTTC | CSALTSGRGETQYF
TRBJ2-1 | 15 | TRBV10-3 | NA | NA | TGTGCCATCAGTGGACAGTTAAGCTCCTACAATGAGCAGTTCTTC | CAISGQLSSYNEQFF